The 10 T cell receptor beta chains given below trace back to one sample, sequenced in a study of blood T cell repertoires in COVID-19. Only in-frame clones appear in the TCRdb table, and some are missing; sequencing was by immunoSEQ multiplex PCR. The sample lists about 210,000 clones; 84% were seen once. Material for sequencing was peripheral blood. The receptors shown here come from a woman aged 45 to 65 with active or convalescent COVID-19.

The CDR3 is CASSQEGEADTQYF. As DNA, the CDR3 is TGCGCCAGCAGCCAAGAGGGAGAGGCAGATACGCAGTATTTT. V gene TRBV4-1 combines with J gene TRBJ2-3; D is perhaps TRBD2 (5 bases). The CDR3 is made up of 14 amino acids. The V and J ends lost 0 bases and 4 bases respectively, with 8 bases between them. Germline loops: CDR1 MGHRA, CDR2 YSYEKL.

This chain connects TRBV28 to TRBJ1-2; 8 nucleotides align to TRBD1. CDR3 length: 14 amino acids. The germline gives CDR1 MDHEN, CDR2 SYDVKM. Losses at the gene ends were 6 bases for V and 4 bases for J; bases not matched to a gene: 7. CDR3 sequence: CASRPGQGGYGYTF. The DNA of the CDR3 is TGTGCCAGCAGGCCAGGACAGGGTGGCTATGGCTACACCTTC.

The chain employs TRBV29-1 and TRBJ1-2; 7 bases are a match to TRBD1. CDR1 SQVTM and CDR2 ANQGSEA come from the germline V gene. The J segment lost 4 bases and the V segment lost 6 bases, leaving 5 bases of the junction unmatched. This CDR3 is 12 amino acids long. CDR3 region: CSVRGTTYGYTF. CDR3 nucleotides: TGCAGCGTCAGGGGGACCACCTATGGCTACACCTTC.

The rearrangement links TRBV29-1 to TRBJ1-2, with D hard to call. V dropped 2 bases and J dropped 3 bases, with 4 bases sitting between them. The germline V gene encodes CDR1 SQVTM and CDR2 ANQGSEA. This CDR3 contains 11 residues. The CDR3 DNA is TGCAGCGTTGAAACGGACTATGGCTACACCTTC. Amino acid sequence: CSVETDYGYTF.

The CDR3: CSVGDGVYEQYF. The CDR3 bases are TGCAGCGTTGGTGACGGGGTCTACGAGCAGTACTTC. The chain is built from TRBV29-1 and TRBJ2-7, with D tentatively TRBD2 (5 bases). The CDR3 extends over 12 amino acids. Germline lookup yields CDR1 SQVTM and CDR2 ANQGSEA. V dropped 4 bases and J dropped 3 bases, with 10 bases sitting between them.

The chain has TRBV12-3 or TRBV12-4 and TRBJ1-5; TRBD1 is a possible D gene (5 bases). V dropped 10 bases and J dropped 6 bases, with 16 bases sitting between them. This CDR3 has 13 residues. CDR3 in DNA: TGTGCCACTCAGGTAGGGGAGGGTCAGCCCCAGCATTTT. It specifies CATQVGEGQPQHF.

This chain uses TRBV6-5 with TRBJ1-2; 7 bases align to TRBD1. This CDR3 comprises 13 residues. Germline lookup yields CDR1 MNHEY and CDR2 SVGAGI. The V gene end was trimmed by 5 bases and the J gene end by 2 bases; junction bases not matched to a gene: 2. CDR3 residues: CASSLQGNYGYTF. DNA for the CDR3: TGTGCCAGCAGTCTACAGGGGAACTATGGCTACACCTTC.

V usage is TRBV24-1 and J usage is TRBJ1-5; no clear D. Germline V gives CDR1 KGHDR, CDR2 SFDVKD. The V end was cut by 4 bases, the J end by 9 bases, with 15 bases between. The CDR3 runs to 14 residues. CDR3 amino acids: CATSDKVNTGPQHF. Here the CDR3 DNA reads TGTGCCACCAGTGACAAGGTTAACACGGGGCCCCAGCATTTT.

This chain uses TRBV10-3 with TRBJ2-5, with D possibly TRBD2 on 5 matching bases. Deletions cut 7 bases from V and 6 bases from J, with 18 bases between. CDR1 is ENHRY, CDR2 SYGVKD, per germline. This CDR3 is 14 amino acids long. As DNA, the CDR3 is TGTGCCATCACAAAGACACCGGCCGGGAAGACCCAGTACTTC. Amino acids: CAITKTPAGKTQYF.

The chain links TRBV9 to TRBJ1-4; 9 nucleotides agree with TRBD1. Looked up from germline, CDR1 is SGDLS and CDR2 is YYNGEE. This CDR3 comprises 15 residues. Trimming cost V 3 bases and J 7 bases; bases outside gene matches: 7. This CDR3 reads CASSGTGGASEKLFF. The CDR3 DNA reads TGTGCCAGCAGCGGAACAGGGGGCGCGAGTGAAAAACTGTTTTTT.